This entry describes one T cell receptor beta chain. Repertoires were generated with immunoSEQ multiplex PCR, while TCRdb's copy carries only in-frame clones and drops some. The profile shows 150,000 or so clones, around 93% of them singletons. The CDR3 runs to 13 residues. Germline CDR1 SGHRS, CDR2 YFSETQ. V gave up 0 bases and J gave up 8 bases, with 12 bases separating them. The data were obtained in a study of control samples from healthy donors and cancer patients. V usage is TRBV5-1 and J usage is TRBJ2-7, with D possibly matching TRBD2 (6 bases). Sequencing input: blood. The origin of this receptor is a woman aged 60-75 years in good health. The CDR3 protein is CASSLADGGQQYF. The CDR3 region has the DNA TGCGCCAGCAGCTTGGCGGACGGGGGACAGCAGTACTTC. Looking up the rest from reference TRBV5-1 and TRBJ2-7 gives the full variable domain: KAGVTQTPRYLIKTRGQQVTLSCSPISGHRSVSWYQQTPGQGLQFLFEYFSETQRNKGNFPGRFSGRQFSNSRSEMNVSTLELGDSALYLCASSLADGGQQYFGPGTRLTVT.